This T cell receptor (beta chain) appears in the sequencing data of a study of shared clonotypes between healthy human individuals. Germline V gives CDR1 SGHRS, CDR2 YFSETQ. Trimming took 3 bases from V and 8 from J, leaving 12 bases between them. The CDR3 sequence is 13 residues long. In replicate PCRs of sorted subsets, about 220 ng DNA, some 28,000 T cell genomes, was used. Only in-frame clones appear in the TCRdb table, and some are missing; sequencing was by immunoSEQ multiplex PCR. Among about 1,500,000 clones, roughly 97% were seen once, and the ten largest hold roughly 1.2%. Naive CD45RA+ and memory CD45RA-negative subsets were split from CD4+ cells. Study outcomes and limitations: Genetic and exposure-history diversity was limited by the small donor number.

About this clone: What it binds is not known.

V and J are TRBV5-1 and TRBJ2-4; D may be TRBD1 (5 bases). This receptor was taken from a man under 40 in good health. The sample comprised naive CD4+ T cells sorted from blood. As for subset: CD45RA+ positively selected. CDR3 loop: CASSSQGRDIQYF. DNA of the CDR3: TGCGCCAGCAGCTCGCAGGGTAGGGACATTCAGTACTTC.